This T cell receptor beta chain is drawn from a study of T cells after yellow fever vaccination. Findings and caveats of the study: Only a small proportion of the clonotypes turned up in both the CD4 and the CD8 compartments, likely arising from convergent recombination.

TCRdb analysed the 5' RACE reads with MiXCR anew, one entry per CDR3 protein. The sample lists hundreds of thousands of distinct CDR3 sequences; around an eighth were seen once. Comment on this clonotype: Its antigen is not known.

The specimen was PBMCs, collected on the day of the yellow fever booster vaccination. This TCR came from a man aged 25-45 years who received the YFV17D yellow fever vaccine.

CDR3 protein: CSAAGPGYGYTF. The DNA for the CDR3 is TGCAGTGCGGCCGGGCCGGGATATGGCTACACCTTC. J is TRBJ1-2 and V is TRBV20-1; D uncertain. The CDR3 extends over 12 amino acids. V was cut by 6 bases and J by 5 bases, with 13 bases left in between. Germline V gives CDR1 DFQATT, CDR2 SNEGSKA (reference sequence).